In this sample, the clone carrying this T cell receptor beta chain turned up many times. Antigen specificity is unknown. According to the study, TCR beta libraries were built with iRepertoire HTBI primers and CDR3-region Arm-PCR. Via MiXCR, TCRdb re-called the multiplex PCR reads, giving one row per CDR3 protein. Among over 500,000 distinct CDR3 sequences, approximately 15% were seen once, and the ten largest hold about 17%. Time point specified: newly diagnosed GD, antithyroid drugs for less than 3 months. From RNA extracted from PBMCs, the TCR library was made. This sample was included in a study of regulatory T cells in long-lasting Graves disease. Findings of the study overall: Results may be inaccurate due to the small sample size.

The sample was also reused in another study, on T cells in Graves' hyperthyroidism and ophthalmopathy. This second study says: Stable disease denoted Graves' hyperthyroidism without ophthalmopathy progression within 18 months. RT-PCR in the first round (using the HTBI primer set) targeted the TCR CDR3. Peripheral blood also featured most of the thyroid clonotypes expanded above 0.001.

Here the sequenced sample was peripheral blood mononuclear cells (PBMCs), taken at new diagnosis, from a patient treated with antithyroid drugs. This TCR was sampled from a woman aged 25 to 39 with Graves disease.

Here the CDR3 reads CATSGGQGDMNTEAFF. The CDR3 region has the DNA TGTGCCACCAGTGGAGGGCAGGGGGACATGAACACTGAAGCTTTCTTT. The chain has TRBV24-1 and TRBJ1-1; 7 nucleotides align to TRBD1. The trim removed 5 bases at V and 0 bases at J, leaving 8 bases unmatched. The CDR3 extends over 16 amino acids. In germline, CDR1 is KGHDR, CDR2 SFDVKD.